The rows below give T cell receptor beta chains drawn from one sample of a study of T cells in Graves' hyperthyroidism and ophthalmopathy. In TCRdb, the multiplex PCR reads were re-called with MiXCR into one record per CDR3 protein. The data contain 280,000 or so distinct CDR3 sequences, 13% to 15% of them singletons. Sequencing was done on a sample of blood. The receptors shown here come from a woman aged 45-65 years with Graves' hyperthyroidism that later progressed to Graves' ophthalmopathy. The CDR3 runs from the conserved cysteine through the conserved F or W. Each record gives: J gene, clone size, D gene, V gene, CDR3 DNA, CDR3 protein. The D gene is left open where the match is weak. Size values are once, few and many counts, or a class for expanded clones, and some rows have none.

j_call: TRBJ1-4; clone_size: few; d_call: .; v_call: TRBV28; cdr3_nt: TGTGCCAGCAGTTTTGGTTCGATTCAGGGAAGTGGCGAAAAACTGTTTTTT; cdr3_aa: CASSFGSIQGSGEKLFF
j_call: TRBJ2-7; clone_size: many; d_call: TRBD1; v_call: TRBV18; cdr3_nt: TGTGCCAGCTCACCAGCCTCCGGGACAGGGGCCTACGAGCAGTACTTC; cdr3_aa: CASSPASGTGAYEQYF
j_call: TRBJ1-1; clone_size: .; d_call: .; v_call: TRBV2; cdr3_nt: TGTGCCAGCACTCTACCTGGTCTGGGCACTGAAGCTTTCTTT; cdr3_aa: CASTLPGLGTEAFF
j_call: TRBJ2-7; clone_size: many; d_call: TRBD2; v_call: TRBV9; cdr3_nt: TGTGCCAGCAGCGTCCAGACTAGCGGGAGTGACGAGCAGTACTTC; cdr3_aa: CASSVQTSGSDEQYF
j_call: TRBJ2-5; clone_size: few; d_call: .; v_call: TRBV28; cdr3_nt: TGTGCCAGCAGTTGGGTTGGGGCTGGGGCCCAGTACTTC; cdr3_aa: CASSWVGAGAQYF
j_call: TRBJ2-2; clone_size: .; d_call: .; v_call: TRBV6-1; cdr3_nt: TGTGCCAGCTGGGACGGGAGGAACACCGGGGAGCTGTTTTTT; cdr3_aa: CASWDGRNTGELFF
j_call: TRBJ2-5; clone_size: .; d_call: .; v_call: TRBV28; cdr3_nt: TGTGCCAGCAGTCCCTCGGGCAGGGGTGGAGAGACCCAGTACTTC; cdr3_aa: CASSPSGRGGETQYF
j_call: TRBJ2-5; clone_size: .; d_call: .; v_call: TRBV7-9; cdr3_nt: TGTGCCAGCAGCTTAGCTCGGGGTCAAGAGACCCAGTACTTC; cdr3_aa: CASSLARGQETQYF
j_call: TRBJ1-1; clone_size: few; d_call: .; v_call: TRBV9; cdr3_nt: TGTGCCAGCAGCGGATTCTCCCAAGGGAACACTGAAGCTTTCTTT; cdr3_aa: CASSGFSQGNTEAFF
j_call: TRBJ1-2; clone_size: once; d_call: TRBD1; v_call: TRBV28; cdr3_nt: TGTGCCAGCAGATCTGGACAGGGCTATGGCTACACCTTC; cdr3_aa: CASRSGQGYGYTF
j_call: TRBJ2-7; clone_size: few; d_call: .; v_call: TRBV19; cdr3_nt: TGTGCCAGTAGACAGGGATCGACCTACGAGCAGTACTTC; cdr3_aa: CASRQGSTYEQYF
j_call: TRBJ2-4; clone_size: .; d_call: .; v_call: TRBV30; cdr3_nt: TGTGCCTGGAGGGGGGGTTGGGCCAAAAACATTCAGTACTTC; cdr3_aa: CAWRGGWAKNIQYF
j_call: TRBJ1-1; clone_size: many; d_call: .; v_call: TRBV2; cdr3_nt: TGTGCCAGCAGTGAGGGGCTGGGGGGGAACACTGAAGCTTTCTTT; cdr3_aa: CASSEGLGGNTEAFF
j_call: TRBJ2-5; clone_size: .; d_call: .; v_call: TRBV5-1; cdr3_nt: TGCGCCAGCAGCTTGCCAGACCGGAAGCAAGAGACCCAGTACTTC; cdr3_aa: CASSLPDRKQETQYF
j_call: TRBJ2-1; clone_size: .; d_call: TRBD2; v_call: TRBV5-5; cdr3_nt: TGTGCCAGCAGCGTTGGAGGGCTAGCGGGAGGGCCGAGCTCCTACAATGAGCAGTTCTTC; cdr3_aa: CASSVGGLAGGPSSYNEQFF
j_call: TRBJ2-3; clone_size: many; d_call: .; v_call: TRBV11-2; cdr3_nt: TGTGCCAGCAGCTTAGCTTATTCCCTTAGCACAGATACGCAGTATTTT; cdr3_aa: CASSLAYSLSTDTQYF
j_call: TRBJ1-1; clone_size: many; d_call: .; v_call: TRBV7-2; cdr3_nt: TGTGCCAGCAGCTTTAGGCGAGAGACAGCAGCTTTCTTT; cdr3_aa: CASSFRRETAAFF
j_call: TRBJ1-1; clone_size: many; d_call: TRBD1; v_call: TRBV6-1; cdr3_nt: TGTGCCAGCAGTGGTCCAGGGGGGGAAGCTTTCTTT; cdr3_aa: CASSGPGGEAFF
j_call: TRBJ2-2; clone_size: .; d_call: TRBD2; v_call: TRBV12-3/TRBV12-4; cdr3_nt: TGTGCCAGCAGTTTATTCGTTCGGGGACTAGCGGGACTGAACACCGGGGAGCTGTTTTTT; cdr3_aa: CASSLFVRGLAGLNTGELFF
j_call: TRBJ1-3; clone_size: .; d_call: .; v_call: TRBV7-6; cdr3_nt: TGTGCCAGCAGCCTCGGTGGGGCCACCATATATTTT; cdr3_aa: CASSLGGATIYF
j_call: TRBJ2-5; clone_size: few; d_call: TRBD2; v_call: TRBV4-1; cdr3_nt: TGCGCCAGCAGCCAAGATGCAAGCGGGAGGGCCGAAGAGACCCAGTACTTC; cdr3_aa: CASSQDASGRAEETQYF
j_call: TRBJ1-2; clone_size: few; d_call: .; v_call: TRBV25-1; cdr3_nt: TGTGCCAGCAACTTGGGGTCCTCGAGTCAAGGCTACACCTTC; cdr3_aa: CASNLGSSSQGYTF
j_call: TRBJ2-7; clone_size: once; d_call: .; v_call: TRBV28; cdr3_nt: TGTGCCAGCAGTGCCCCTCGGGAGCAGTACTTC; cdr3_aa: CASSAPREQYF
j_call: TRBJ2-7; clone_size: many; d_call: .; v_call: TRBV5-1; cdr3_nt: TGCGCCAGCAGCTTCTCTGGGTTCGACGAGCAGTACTTC; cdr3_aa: CASSFSGFDEQYF
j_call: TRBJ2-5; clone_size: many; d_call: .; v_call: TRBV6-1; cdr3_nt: TGTGCCAGCAGGCCCCCCAGTATCGAGACCCAGTACTTC; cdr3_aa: CASRPPSIETQYF
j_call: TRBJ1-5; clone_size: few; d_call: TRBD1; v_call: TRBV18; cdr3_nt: TGTGCCAGCTCTCGGACATTAGTGGACAGGTCAAGCAATCAGCCCCAGCATTTT; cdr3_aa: CASSRTLVDRSSNQPQHF
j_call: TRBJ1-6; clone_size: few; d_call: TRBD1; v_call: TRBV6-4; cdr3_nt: TGTGCCAGCAGTGACGGGACAGGCTCTAATTCACCCCTCCACTTT; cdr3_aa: CASSDGTGSNSPLHF
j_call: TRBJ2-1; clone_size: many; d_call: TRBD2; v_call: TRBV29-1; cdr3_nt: TGCAGCGTTGGGCCTAGCGGGAACTCCTACAATGAGCAGTTCTTC; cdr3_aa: CSVGPSGNSYNEQFF
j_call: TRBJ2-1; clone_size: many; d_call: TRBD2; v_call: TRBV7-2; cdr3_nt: TGTGCCAGCAGCTTAGTGGTGCTAGCGGGAGGGGGGCAGTTCTTC; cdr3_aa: CASSLVVLAGGGQFF
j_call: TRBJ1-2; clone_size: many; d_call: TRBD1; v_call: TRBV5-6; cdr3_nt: TGTGCCAGCAGCTCCGGCCCGACAGGGGGAGATGGCTACACCTTC; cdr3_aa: CASSSGPTGGDGYTF
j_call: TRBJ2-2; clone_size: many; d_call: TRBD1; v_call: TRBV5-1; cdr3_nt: TGCGCCAGCAGCAGGACAGGGGCAGGAACGGCGGCCGGGGAGCTGTTTTTT; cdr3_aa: CASSRTGAGTAAGELFF
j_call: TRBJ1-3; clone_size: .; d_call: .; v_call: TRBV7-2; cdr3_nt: TGTGCCAGCAGCTTAGGACCCGGCCACGGAAACACCATATATTTT; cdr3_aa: CASSLGPGHGNTIYF
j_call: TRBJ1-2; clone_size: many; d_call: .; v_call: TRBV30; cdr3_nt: TGTGCCTGGAAAGGGAGGGAGATTCCCAACTATGGCTACACCTTC; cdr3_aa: CAWKGREIPNYGYTF
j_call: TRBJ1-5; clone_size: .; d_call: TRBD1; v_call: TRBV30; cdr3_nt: TGTGCCTGGAGTATCTCGGCAGGGGGTAACAATCAGCCCCAGCATTTT; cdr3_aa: CAWSISAGGNNQPQHF
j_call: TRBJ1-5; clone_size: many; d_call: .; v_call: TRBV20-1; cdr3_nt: TGCAGTGCGTTCAAGGGAGTCCGGGATCAGCCCCAGCATTTT; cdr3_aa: CSAFKGVRDQPQHF
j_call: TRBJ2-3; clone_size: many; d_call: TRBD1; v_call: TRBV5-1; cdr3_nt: TGCGCCAGCAGCTTCGAACCGGGACAGGACACAGATACGCAGTATTTT; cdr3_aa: CASSFEPGQDTDTQYF
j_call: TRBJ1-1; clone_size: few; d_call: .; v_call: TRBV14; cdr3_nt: TGTGCCAGCAGCCAAGACAGGGGTCGCAGGGTGAACACTGAAGCTTTCTTT; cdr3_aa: CASSQDRGRRVNTEAFF
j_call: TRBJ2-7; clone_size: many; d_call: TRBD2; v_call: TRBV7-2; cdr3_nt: TGTGCCAGCAGCTTTCGACAAGGACTAGTACGTCACGAGCAGTACTTC; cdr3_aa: CASSFRQGLVRHEQYF
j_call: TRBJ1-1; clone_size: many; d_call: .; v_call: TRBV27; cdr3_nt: TGTGCCAGCAGTTACTGGGGAAGATTCGACTCTGAAGCTTTCTTT; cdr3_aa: CASSYWGRFDSEAFF
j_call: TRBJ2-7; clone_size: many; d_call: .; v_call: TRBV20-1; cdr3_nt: TGCAGTACCGACAGTTCTTATAGTTTCTACGAGCAGTACTTC; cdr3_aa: CSTDSSYSFYEQYF
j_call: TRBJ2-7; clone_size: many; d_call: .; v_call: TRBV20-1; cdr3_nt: TGCAGTGCTAATCCTACCTCCTACGAGCAGTACTTC; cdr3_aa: CSANPTSYEQYF
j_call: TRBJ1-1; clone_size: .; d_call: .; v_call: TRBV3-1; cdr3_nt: TGTGCCAGCAGCCAATATAGACAGACTGAAGCTTTCTTT; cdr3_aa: CASSQYRQTEAFF
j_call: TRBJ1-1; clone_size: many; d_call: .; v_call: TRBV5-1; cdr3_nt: TGCGCCAGCAGCTTGGATGGGGTAATAGCTTTCTTT; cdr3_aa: CASSLDGVIAFF
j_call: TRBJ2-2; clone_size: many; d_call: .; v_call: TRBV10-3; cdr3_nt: TGTGCCATCAATTCATTTAAGGGGATGAACACCGGGGAGCTGTTTTTT; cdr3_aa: CAINSFKGMNTGELFF
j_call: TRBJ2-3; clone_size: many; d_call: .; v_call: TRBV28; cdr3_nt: TGTGCCAGCAGTTTACTCGTTCTCACAGATACGCAGTATTTT; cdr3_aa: CASSLLVLTDTQYF
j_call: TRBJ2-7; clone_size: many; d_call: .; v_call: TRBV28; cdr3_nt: TGTGCCAGCAGTTATGCGGAACAGGCTTTCTACGAGCAGTACTTC; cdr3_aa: CASSYAEQAFYEQYF
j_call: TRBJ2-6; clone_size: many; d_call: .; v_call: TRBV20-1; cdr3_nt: TGCAGTGCTAGATCACGCCCCTCTGGGGCCAACGTCCTGACTTTC; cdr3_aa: CSARSRPSGANVLTF
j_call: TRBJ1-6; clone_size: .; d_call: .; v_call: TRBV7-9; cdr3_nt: TGTGCCAGCAGCTTCGGTCCGAGCTCCTATAATTCACCCCTCCACTTT; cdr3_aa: CASSFGPSSYNSPLHF
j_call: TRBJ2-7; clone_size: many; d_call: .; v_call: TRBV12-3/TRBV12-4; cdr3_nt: TGTGCCAGCAGTTTAAACGCCCAAAACGAGCAGTACTTC; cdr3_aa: CASSLNAQNEQYF
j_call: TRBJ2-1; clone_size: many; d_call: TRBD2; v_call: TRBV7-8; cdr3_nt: TGTGCCAGCAGTCTCGAGGCAAGCGGGAGGAATGAGCAGTTCTTC; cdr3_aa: CASSLEASGRNEQFF